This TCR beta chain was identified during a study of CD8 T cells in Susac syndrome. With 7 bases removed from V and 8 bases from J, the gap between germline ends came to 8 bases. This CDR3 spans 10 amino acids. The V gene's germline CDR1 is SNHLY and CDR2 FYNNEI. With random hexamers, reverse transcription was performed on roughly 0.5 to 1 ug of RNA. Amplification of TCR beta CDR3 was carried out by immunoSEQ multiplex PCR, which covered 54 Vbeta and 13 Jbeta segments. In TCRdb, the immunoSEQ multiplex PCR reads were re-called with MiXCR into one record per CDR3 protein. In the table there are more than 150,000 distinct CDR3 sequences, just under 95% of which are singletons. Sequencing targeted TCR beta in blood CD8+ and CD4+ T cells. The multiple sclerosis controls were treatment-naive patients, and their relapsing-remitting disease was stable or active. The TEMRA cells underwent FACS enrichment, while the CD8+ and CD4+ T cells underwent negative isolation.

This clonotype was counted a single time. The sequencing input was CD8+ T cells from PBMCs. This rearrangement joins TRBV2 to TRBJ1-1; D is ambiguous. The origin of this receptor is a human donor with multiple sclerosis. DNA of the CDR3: TGTGCCAGCAAAGGGTTCGAAGCTTTCTTT. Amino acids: CASKGFEAFF.